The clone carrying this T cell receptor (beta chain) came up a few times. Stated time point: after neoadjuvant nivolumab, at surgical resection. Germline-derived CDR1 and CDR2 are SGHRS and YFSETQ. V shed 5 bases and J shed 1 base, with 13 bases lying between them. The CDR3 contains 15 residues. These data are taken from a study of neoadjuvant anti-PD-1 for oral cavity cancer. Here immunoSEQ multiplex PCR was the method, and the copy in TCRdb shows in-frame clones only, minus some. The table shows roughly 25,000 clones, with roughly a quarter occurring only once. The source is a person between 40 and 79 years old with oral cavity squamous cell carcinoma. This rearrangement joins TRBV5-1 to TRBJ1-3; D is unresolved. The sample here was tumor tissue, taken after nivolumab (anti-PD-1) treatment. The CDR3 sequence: CASSFTIESGNTIYF. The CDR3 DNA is TGCGCCAGCAGTTTTACGATCGAGTCTGGAAACACCATATATTTT.